This T cell receptor beta chain was profiled in a study of T-cell memory formation after mild COVID-19. Study in general: TCR clusters largely stayed donor specific. Study conclusions and caveats: CD4+ clones that contracted lay mainly in CM and EM; CD8+ ones lay in EMRA. There was a balanced CD4/CD8 profile in clones contracting day 15 to 85, and later expanders leaned CD4+.

The CDR3 is made up of 16 amino acids. The ends were cut back, 5 bases at V and 5 bases at J, with 21 bases in the middle. This clonotype showed up just a few times. Its target is unknown. MiXCR, run by TCRdb on the 5' RACE reads, gives a single entry per CDR3 protein. The table has approximately 150,000 distinct CDR3 sequences, 6% to 7% seen once. Material: PBMCs or a T cell subset sorted from them (not recorded which). The clonotype comes from an adult woman who had mild COVID-19 (a few samples of this study predate the infection). Cell type and time point are not known. This chain joins TRBV12-3 or TRBV12-4 and TRBJ1-2; TRBD1 might be the D (5 bases). CDR3 nucleotides: TGTGCCAGCAGTATCCGGCTGGGACGAAATGTTTATGGCTACACCTTC. Translation gives CASSIRLGRNVYGYTF.